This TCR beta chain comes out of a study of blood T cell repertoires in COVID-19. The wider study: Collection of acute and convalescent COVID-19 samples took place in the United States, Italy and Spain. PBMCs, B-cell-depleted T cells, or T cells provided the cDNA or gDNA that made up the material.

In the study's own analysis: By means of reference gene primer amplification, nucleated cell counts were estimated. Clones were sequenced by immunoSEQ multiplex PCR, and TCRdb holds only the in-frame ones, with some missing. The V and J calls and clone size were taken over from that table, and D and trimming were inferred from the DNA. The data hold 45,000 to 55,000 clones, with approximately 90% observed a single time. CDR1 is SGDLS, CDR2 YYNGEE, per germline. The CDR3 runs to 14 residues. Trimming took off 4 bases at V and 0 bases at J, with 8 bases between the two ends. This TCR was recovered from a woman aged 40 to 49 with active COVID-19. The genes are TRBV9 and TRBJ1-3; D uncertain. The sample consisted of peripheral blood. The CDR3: CASSPLISGNTIYF. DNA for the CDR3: TGTGCCAGCAGCCCACTGATCTCTGGAAACACCATATATTTT.